The clone carrying this T cell receptor (beta chain) was found a few times. The antigen is not known. The data stem from a study of cytomegalovirus exposure and HLA in healthy donors. Primers: 60 Vbeta forward and 13 Jbeta reverse. Sequencing was performed with immunoSEQ multiplex PCR; in TCRdb, only in-frame clones are kept and a portion is missing. The sample contains 140,000 or so clones, approximately 78% of which appear only once. Study-wide results and caveats: The authors later linked a missense DCLRE1C variant to TCR beta V- and J-gene trimming. The authors confirmed in vitro that a few CMV-associated chains were specific for CMV antigens. High sensitivity and specificity were reportedly achieved when the classifier diagnosed cytomegalovirus status. A previous analysis found most TCR beta V segments productive roughly 87% or roughly 30% of the time.

V lost 5 bases and J 5 bases, leaving 21 bases between the germline ends. The germline CDR1 and CDR2 sequences are SGHTA and FQGNSA. This CDR3 contains 16 residues. Input material: PBMCs. V usage is TRBV7-2 and J usage is TRBJ2-5; D possibly corresponds to TRBD2 (7 bases). This clonotype was obtained from a woman aged 35 to 49 in good health and CMV-seropositive. Written as DNA, the CDR3 is TGTGCCAGCAGCCCCAACTTTTGGGGGGGCCTGGAGACCCAGTACTTC. It specifies CASSPNFWGGLETQYF.